Here is one T cell receptor (beta chain) with its context. What it binds is not known. This sample is part of a study of cytomegalovirus exposure and HLA in healthy donors. This CDR3 has 13 residues. Germline V lookup: CDR1 LNHDA, CDR2 SQIVND (reference sequence). Trimming took off 5 bases at V and 2 bases at J, with 9 bases between the two ends. Study-level findings and limits: High specificity and sensitivity for cytomegalovirus status were reported for the classifier. There were fewer than 200 TCR beta chains listed as cytomegalovirus-associated.

The donors were members of the approximately 120-subject validation cohort (separate from the roughly 700-subject first cohort). TCRdb's table, derived via immunoSEQ multiplex PCR, lists solely in-frame clones and lacks some. This table has about 150,000 clones, approximately 86% appearing once. The chain uses TRBV19 and TRBJ2-5, with D maybe TRBD2 (6 bases). This TCR came from a man aged 18-30 years in good health and CMV-seropositive. Sequencing was done on a sample of PBMCs. CDR3 DNA sequence: TGTGCCAGTAGTGGGACTCTTCAAGAGACCCAGTACTTC. As protein: CASSGTLQETQYF.